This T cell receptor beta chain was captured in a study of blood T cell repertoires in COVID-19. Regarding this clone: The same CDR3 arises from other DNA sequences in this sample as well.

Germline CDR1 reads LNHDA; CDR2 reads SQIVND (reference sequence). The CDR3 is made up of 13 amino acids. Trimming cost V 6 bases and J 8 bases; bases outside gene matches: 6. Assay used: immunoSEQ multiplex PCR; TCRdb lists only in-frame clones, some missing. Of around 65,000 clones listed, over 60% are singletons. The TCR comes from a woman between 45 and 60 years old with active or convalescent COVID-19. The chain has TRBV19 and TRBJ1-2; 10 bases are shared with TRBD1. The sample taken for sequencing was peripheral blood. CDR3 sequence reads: CASSSDRGHGYTF. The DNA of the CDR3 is TGTGCCAGTAGCAGCGACAGGGGGCACGGCTACACCTTC.